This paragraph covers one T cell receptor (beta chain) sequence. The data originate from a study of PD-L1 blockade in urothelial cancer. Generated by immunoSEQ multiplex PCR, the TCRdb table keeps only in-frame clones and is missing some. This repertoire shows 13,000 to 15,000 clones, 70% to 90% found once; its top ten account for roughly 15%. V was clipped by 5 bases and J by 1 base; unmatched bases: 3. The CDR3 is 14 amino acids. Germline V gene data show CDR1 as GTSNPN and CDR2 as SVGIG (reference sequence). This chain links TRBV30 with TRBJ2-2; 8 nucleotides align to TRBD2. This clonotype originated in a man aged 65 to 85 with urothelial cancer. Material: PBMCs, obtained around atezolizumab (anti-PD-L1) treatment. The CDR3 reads CAWRLAGNTGELFF. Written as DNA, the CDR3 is TGTGCCTGGCGGCTAGCGGGGAACACCGGGGAGCTGTTTTTT.